This paragraph reports one T cell receptor beta chain. The sample originates from a study of control samples from healthy donors and cancer patients. The germline V and J ends were trimmed by 0 bases and 7 bases, with 15 bases remaining between them. This CDR3 has 15 amino acids. Germline CDR1 is LGHNA and CDR2 is YSLEER. Produced via immunoSEQ multiplex PCR; TCRdb's table is partial and in-frame only. The sample yields around 30,000 clones, around 90% seen once. The receptor comes from a man aged 45-60 years with lung cancer. The specimen sequenced was PBMCs. This chain connects TRBV4-3 to TRBJ1-2, with a weak D call TRBD1 (5 bases). The CDR3 loop is CASSQDGGNWGGYTF. The CDR3, as DNA: TGCGCCAGCAGCCAAGATGGGGGGAATTGGGGTGGCTACACCTTC.